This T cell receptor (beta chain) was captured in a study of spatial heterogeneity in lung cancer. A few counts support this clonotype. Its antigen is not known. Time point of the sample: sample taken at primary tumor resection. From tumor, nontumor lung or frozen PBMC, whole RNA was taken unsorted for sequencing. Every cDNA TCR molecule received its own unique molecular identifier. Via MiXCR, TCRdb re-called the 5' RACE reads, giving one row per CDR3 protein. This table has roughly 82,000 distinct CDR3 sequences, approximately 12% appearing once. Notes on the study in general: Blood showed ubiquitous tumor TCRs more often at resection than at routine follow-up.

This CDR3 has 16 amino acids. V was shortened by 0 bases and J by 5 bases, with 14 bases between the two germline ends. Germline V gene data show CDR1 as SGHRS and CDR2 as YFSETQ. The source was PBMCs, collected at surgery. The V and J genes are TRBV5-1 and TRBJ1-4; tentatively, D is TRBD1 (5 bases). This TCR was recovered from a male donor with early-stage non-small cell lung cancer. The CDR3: CASSLAVVGANEKLFF. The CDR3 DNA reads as TGCGCCAGCAGCTTGGCCGTCGTAGGGGCCAATGAAAAACTGTTTTTT.